The sequence of this T cell receptor (beta chain) was determined in a study of T cell clones after liver transplantation. Whole-study context: Post-transplant blood was tracked for graft-donor-reactive T cell clones identified in a pre-transplant mixed lymphocyte reaction. General study findings and limits: A larger donor-reactive than third-party decline suggested partial antigen-specific deletion.

Sequencing was performed with immunoSEQ multiplex PCR; in TCRdb, only in-frame clones are kept and a portion is missing. The top ten clones hold 2% to 3% of a sample with roughly 70,000 clones, more than 75% of them seen once. The CDR3 length is 13 residues. V was shortened by 0 bases and J by 5 bases, with 8 bases between the two germline ends. Germline V lookup: CDR1 SGHRS, CDR2 YFSETQ. Concerning this clone: The antigen is undetermined.

This TCR came from a human donor who received a liver transplant. The material sequenced was CD4+ T cells from blood, taken before liver transplant. This rearrangement joins TRBV5-1 to TRBJ2-5; D is perhaps TRBD1 (5 bases). This CDR3 is CASSLVQDETQYF. The CDR3 DNA reads as TGCGCCAGCAGCTTGGTACAGGATGAGACCCAGTACTTC.